Listed below are T cell receptor beta chains from one sample, sequenced in a study of blood T cell repertoires in COVID-19. Clones were sequenced by immunoSEQ multiplex PCR, and TCRdb holds only the in-frame ones, with some missing. Of roughly 28,000 clones in the sample, around 77% were seen once. Sequences were obtained from peripheral blood. The receptors here all came from a woman between 65 and 79 years old with active or convalescent COVID-19. Both conserved end residues are part of each CDR3. A D gene is named only where the DNA matches it firmly. Rows give clone size only sometimes, using once, few, many, or a class for an expanded clone.

d_gene	abundance	v_gene	j_gene	len	CDR3aa	CDR3nt
TRBD2	NA	TRBV18	TRBJ2-1	16	CASSPREAGGYNEQFF	TGTGCCAGCTCACCACGCGAGGCGGGGGGATACAATGAGCAGTTCTTC
TRBD1	few	TRBV5-1	TRBJ2-1	16	CASSLGTGRSYNEQFF	TGCGCCAGCAGCTTGGGGACAGGACGCTCCTACAATGAGCAGTTCTTC
TRBD1	NA	TRBV7-2	TRBJ2-2	16	CASSLRTGGGGGELFF	TGTGCCAGCAGCCTAAGGACAGGGGGCGGCGGCGGGGAGCTGTTTTTT
TRBD1	NA	TRBV5-6	TRBJ2-1	16	CASSSPGTGVYNEQFF	TGTGCCAGCAGCTCACCCGGGACAGGGGTATACAATGAGCAGTTCTTC
NA	few	TRBV10-1	TRBJ1-2	12	CASLLREKTGTF	TGCGCCAGCCTGCTAAGAGAGAAAACGGGCACCTTC
NA	NA	TRBV30	TRBJ1-4	15	CAWSGRGRGNEKLFF	TGTGCCTGGAGCGGGCGGGGTAGGGGTAATGAAAAACTGTTTTTT
TRBD2	NA	TRBV6-5	TRBJ2-1	15	CASGGGLAGASSQFF	TGTGCCAGCGGGGGAGGACTAGCGGGAGCGTCTTCCCAGTTCTTC
NA	few	TRBV15	TRBJ2-7	15	CATSRERGLTYEQYF	TGTGCCACCAGCAGAGAGAGGGGGTTAACCTACGAGCAGTACTTC
NA	NA	TRBV30	TRBJ1-3	13	CAFEWGAGNTIYF	TGTGCCTTCGAATGGGGGGCTGGAAACACCATATATTTT
TRBD2	NA	TRBV6-2/TRBV6-3	TRBJ2-7	18	CASSSTRRLAGGRYEQYF	TGTGCCAGCAGTTCCACCCGCCGACTAGCGGGAGGTAGGTACGAGCAGTACTTC
TRBD1	few	TRBV10-3	TRBJ2-7	13	CAISEDRANEQYF	TGTGCCATCAGCGAGGACAGGGCCAACGAGCAGTACTTC
TRBD2	once	TRBV14	TRBJ2-5	16	CASSQAVTSGQETQYF	TGTGCCAGCAGCCAAGCCGTCACTAGCGGCCAAGAGACCCAGTACTTC
NA	few	TRBV29-1	TRBJ1-1	14	CSVDPQGVNTEAFF	TGCAGCGTTGACCCACAGGGCGTGAACACTGAAGCTTTCTTT
TRBD2	NA	TRBV30	TRBJ2-3	18	CAWSENLSTSGAPGTQYF	TGTGCCTGGAGTGAAAATCTTTCAACTAGCGGGGCTCCCGGTACGCAGTATTTT
TRBD1	NA	TRBV11-2	TRBJ2-3	13	CASSKDRADTQYF	TGTGCCAGCAGCAAAGACAGGGCAGATACGCAGTATTTT
NA	NA	TRBV19	TRBJ2-5	13	CASSRGARETQYF	TGTGCCAGTAGCCGGGGGGCACGAGAGACCCAGTACTTC